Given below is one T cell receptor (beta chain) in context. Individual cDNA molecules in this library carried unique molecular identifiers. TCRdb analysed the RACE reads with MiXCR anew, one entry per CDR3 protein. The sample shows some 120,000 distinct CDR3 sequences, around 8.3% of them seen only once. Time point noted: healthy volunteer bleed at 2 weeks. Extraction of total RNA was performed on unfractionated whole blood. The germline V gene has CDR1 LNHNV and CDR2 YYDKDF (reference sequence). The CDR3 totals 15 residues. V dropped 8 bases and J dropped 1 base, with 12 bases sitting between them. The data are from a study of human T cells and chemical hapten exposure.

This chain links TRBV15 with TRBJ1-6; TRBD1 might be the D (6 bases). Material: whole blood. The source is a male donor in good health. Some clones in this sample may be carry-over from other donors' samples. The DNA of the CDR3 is TGTGCCACCGGGGTCAGGGGTTCCTATAATTCACCCCTCCACTTT. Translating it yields CATGVRGSYNSPLHF.